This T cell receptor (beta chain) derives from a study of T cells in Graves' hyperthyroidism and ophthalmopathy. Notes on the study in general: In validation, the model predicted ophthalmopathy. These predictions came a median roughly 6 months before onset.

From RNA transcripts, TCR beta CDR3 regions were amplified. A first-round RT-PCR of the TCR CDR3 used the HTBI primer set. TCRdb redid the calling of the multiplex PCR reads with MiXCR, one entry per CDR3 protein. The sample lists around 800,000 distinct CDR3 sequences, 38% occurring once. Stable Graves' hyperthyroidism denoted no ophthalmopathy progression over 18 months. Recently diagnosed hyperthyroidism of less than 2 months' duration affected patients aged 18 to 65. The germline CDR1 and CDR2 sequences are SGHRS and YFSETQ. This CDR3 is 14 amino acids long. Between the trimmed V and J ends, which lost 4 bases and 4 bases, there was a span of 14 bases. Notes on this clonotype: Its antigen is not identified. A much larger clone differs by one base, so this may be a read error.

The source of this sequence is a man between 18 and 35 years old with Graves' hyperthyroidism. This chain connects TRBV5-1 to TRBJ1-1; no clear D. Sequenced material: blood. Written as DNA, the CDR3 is TGCGCCAGCAGCCTTATTGCCGCCAGCACTGAAGCTTTCTTT. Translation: CASSLIAASTEAFF.